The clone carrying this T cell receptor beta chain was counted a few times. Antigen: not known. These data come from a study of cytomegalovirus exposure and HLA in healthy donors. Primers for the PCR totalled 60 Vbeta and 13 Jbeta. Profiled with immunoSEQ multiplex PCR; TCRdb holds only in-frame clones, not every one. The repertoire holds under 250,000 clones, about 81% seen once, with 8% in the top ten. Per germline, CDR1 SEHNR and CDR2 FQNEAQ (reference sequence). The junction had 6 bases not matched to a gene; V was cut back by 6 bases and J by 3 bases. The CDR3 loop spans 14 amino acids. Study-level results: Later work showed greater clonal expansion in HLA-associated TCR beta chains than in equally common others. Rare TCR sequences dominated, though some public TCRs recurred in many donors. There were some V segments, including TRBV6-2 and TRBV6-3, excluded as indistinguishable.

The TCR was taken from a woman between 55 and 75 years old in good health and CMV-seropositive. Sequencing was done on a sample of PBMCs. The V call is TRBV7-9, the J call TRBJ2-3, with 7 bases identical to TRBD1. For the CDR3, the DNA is TGTGCCAGCAGACGGGACAGTTTGACAGATACGCAGTATTTT. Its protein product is CASRRDSLTDTQYF.